The rows below give T cell receptor beta chains drawn from one sample of a study of blood T cell repertoires in COVID-19. Only in-frame clones appear in the TCRdb table, and some are missing; sequencing was by immunoSEQ multiplex PCR. Of about 58,000 clones detected, about 85% appear once; the ten largest clones hold roughly 7.7%. The material sequenced was peripheral blood. The receptors were sampled from an older woman with active COVID-19. CDR3s include the opening cysteine and the closing phenylalanine or tryptophan. A D gene is named only where the DNA matches it firmly. Clone size, where shown, is once, few, many, or a class for clones that have expanded.

v_gene: TRBV5-1
j_gene: TRBJ2-7
d_gene: TRBD1
abundance: .
CDR3aa: CASSPGTGWTGEQYF
CDR3nt: TGCGCCAGCAGCCCAGGGACAGGGTGGACGGGCGAGCAGTACTTC

v_gene: TRBV11-2
j_gene: TRBJ2-7
d_gene: TRBD1
abundance: .
CDR3aa: CASSLDRDTGGFSYEQYF
CDR3nt: TGTGCCAGCAGCTTAGATCGAGATACAGGGGGTTTCTCCTACGAGCAGTACTTC

v_gene: TRBV19
j_gene: TRBJ1-2
d_gene: .
abundance: .
CDR3aa: CASSIAFGGGYTF
CDR3nt: TGTGCCAGTAGTATAGCTTTCGGGGGTGGCTACACCTTC

v_gene: TRBV10-1
j_gene: TRBJ2-1
d_gene: .
abundance: .
CDR3aa: CASPGLTRRSYNEQFF
CDR3nt: TGCGCCAGCCCAGGACTAACCCGACGCTCCTACAATGAGCAGTTCTTC

v_gene: TRBV3-1/TRBV3-2
j_gene: TRBJ1-5
d_gene: .
abundance: .
CDR3aa: CASSQDLQGTQPQHF
CDR3nt: TGTGCCAGCAGCCAAGATTTGCAGGGGACCCAGCCCCAGCATTTT

v_gene: TRBV4-1
j_gene: TRBJ1-1
d_gene: .
abundance: .
CDR3aa: CASSQVDRLEAFF
CDR3nt: TGCGCCAGCAGCCAAGTAGACAGGCTTGAAGCTTTCTTT

v_gene: TRBV19
j_gene: TRBJ2-2
d_gene: .
abundance: .
CDR3aa: CASSIGHPNTGELFF
CDR3nt: TGTGCCAGTAGTATAGGGCACCCGAACACCGGGGAGCTGTTTTTT

v_gene: TRBV27
j_gene: TRBJ2-5
d_gene: .
abundance: .
CDR3aa: CASSLTSQETQYF
CDR3nt: TGTGCCAGCAGTTTGACTAGTCAGGAGACCCAGTACTTC

v_gene: TRBV25-1
j_gene: TRBJ1-1
d_gene: TRBD1
abundance: .
CDR3aa: CASSDPGTGFQAFF
CDR3nt: TGTGCCAGCAGTGACCCCGGGACAGGGTTTCAAGCTTTCTTT

v_gene: TRBV30
j_gene: TRBJ1-1
d_gene: .
abundance: once
CDR3aa: CAWSLADRRNTEAFF
CDR3nt: TGTGCCTGGAGTCTGGCAGACAGGAGGAACACTGAAGCTTTCTTT

v_gene: TRBV5-8
j_gene: TRBJ1-5
d_gene: TRBD1
abundance: .
CDR3aa: CASSSGYSGTGIIKGHF
CDR3nt: TGTGCCAGCAGCTCGGGGTACTCCGGGACAGGGATCATAAAGGGGCATTTT

v_gene: TRBV4-1
j_gene: TRBJ2-2
d_gene: .
abundance: .
CDR3aa: CASSQGGGAGQNTGELFF
CDR3nt: TGCGCCAGCAGCCAAGGAGGGGGGGCCGGACAAAACACCGGGGAGCTGTTTTTT

v_gene: TRBV28
j_gene: TRBJ1-1
d_gene: .
abundance: .
CDR3aa: CASTELNTDSQAFF
CDR3nt: TGTGCCAGCACCGAGCTCAATACGGACAGCCAAGCTTTCTTT

v_gene: TRBV5-1
j_gene: TRBJ1-4
d_gene: TRBD1
abundance: .
CDR3aa: CASTEGGADEKLFF
CDR3nt: TGCGCCAGCACCGAAGGGGGCGCTGATGAAAAACTGTTTTTT

v_gene: TRBV11-3
j_gene: TRBJ2-7
d_gene: .
abundance: .
CDR3aa: CASSPGEQYF
CDR3nt: TGTGCCAGCAGCCCCGGCGAGCAGTACTTC

v_gene: TRBV6-5
j_gene: TRBJ1-1
d_gene: .
abundance: .
CDR3aa: CASSPTGGATEAFF
CDR3nt: TGTGCCAGCAGTCCCACGGGTGGGGCCACTGAAGCTTTCTTT

v_gene: TRBV19
j_gene: TRBJ2-3
d_gene: TRBD2
abundance: .
CDR3aa: CASNSSGSHGDTQYF
CDR3nt: TGTGCCAGTAACTCTAGCGGGAGTCATGGAGATACGCAGTATTTT

v_gene: TRBV7-9
j_gene: TRBJ1-3
d_gene: .
abundance: .
CDR3aa: CASSFPLGGRTGNTIYF
CDR3nt: TGTGCCAGCAGCTTCCCGCTCGGGGGGCGAACTGGAAACACCATATATTTT

v_gene: TRBV7-2
j_gene: TRBJ1-1
d_gene: .
abundance: .
CDR3aa: CASSFFLRGTEAFF
CDR3nt: TGTGCCAGCAGCTTTTTTCTTAGGGGAACTGAAGCTTTCTTT

v_gene: TRBV5-4
j_gene: TRBJ1-6
d_gene: TRBD1
abundance: .
CDR3aa: CASSWGQGDVSPLHF
CDR3nt: TGTGCCAGCAGCTGGGGACAGGGGGACGTTTCACCCCTCCACTTT

v_gene: TRBV11-2
j_gene: TRBJ2-7
d_gene: TRBD1
abundance: once
CDR3aa: CASSLVRAGGGEQYF
CDR3nt: TGTGCCAGCAGCTTAGTGAGGGCAGGGGGCGGCGAGCAGTACTTC

v_gene: TRBV19
j_gene: TRBJ1-6
d_gene: .
abundance: .
CDR3aa: CASSILSEPLHF
CDR3nt: TGTGCCAGTAGTATTCTGTCAGAACCCCTCCACTTT

v_gene: TRBV5-1
j_gene: TRBJ2-6
d_gene: .
abundance: .
CDR3aa: CASSLAPGAPVLTF
CDR3nt: TGCGCCAGCAGCTTGGCCCCAGGGGCACCCGTCCTGACTTTC

v_gene: TRBV5-4
j_gene: TRBJ2-3
d_gene: TRBD2
abundance: .
CDR3aa: CASSPRTSGIGDTQYF
CDR3nt: TGTGCCAGCAGCCCAAGGACTAGCGGGATAGGAGATACGCAGTATTTT

v_gene: TRBV25-1
j_gene: TRBJ1-1
d_gene: .
abundance: .
CDR3aa: CASSEYRGEGTEAFF
CDR3nt: TGTGCCAGCAGTGAATACCGGGGAGAGGGCACTGAAGCTTTCTTT

v_gene: TRBV19
j_gene: TRBJ1-2
d_gene: TRBD1
abundance: .
CDR3aa: CASSDRGAYGYTF
CDR3nt: TGTGCCAGTAGTGACAGGGGAGCCTATGGCTACACCTTC

v_gene: TRBV10-3
j_gene: TRBJ2-7
d_gene: .
abundance: .
CDR3aa: CAISVTSNYEQYF
CDR3nt: TGTGCCATCAGTGTTACTAGCAACTACGAGCAGTACTTC

v_gene: TRBV27
j_gene: TRBJ1-6
d_gene: .
abundance: .
CDR3aa: CASSYSYWDSPLHF
CDR3nt: TGTGCCAGCAGTTACAGCTACTGGGATTCACCCCTCCACTTT

v_gene: TRBV6-1
j_gene: TRBJ1-2
d_gene: .
abundance: .
CDR3aa: CASSEVFQGSHYGYTF
CDR3nt: TGTGCCAGCAGTGAAGTCTTCCAGGGATCCCACTATGGCTACACCTTC

v_gene: TRBV29-1
j_gene: TRBJ2-1
d_gene: .
abundance: .
CDR3aa: CSVGRYSYNEQFF
CDR3nt: TGCAGCGTTGGCAGGTACTCCTACAATGAGCAGTTCTTC

v_gene: TRBV9
j_gene: TRBJ2-2
d_gene: .
abundance: .
CDR3aa: CASSVGLETGELFF
CDR3nt: TGTGCCAGCAGCGTAGGGCTAGAGACCGGGGAGCTGTTTTTT

v_gene: TRBV28
j_gene: TRBJ2-3
d_gene: TRBD2
abundance: once
CDR3aa: CASSLASAGGQGTQYF
CDR3nt: TGTGCCAGCAGTTTAGCTTCTGCGGGAGGGCAAGGCACGCAGTATTTT

v_gene: TRBV6-5
j_gene: TRBJ1-6
d_gene: .
abundance: .
CDR3aa: CASSYSQGSNSPLHF
CDR3nt: TGTGCCAGCAGTTACTCTCAGGGAAGCAATTCACCCCTCCACTTT

v_gene: TRBV6-1
j_gene: TRBJ1-2
d_gene: TRBD1
abundance: .
CDR3aa: CASSETGGEDTDGYTF
CDR3nt: TGTGCCAGCAGTGAGACAGGGGGAGAGGATACGGATGGCTACACCTTC

v_gene: TRBV19
j_gene: TRBJ1-1
d_gene: .
abundance: .
CDR3aa: CASSIWGRGGTEAFF
CDR3nt: TGTGCCAGTAGTATATGGGGGCGCGGGGGTACTGAAGCTTTCTTT

v_gene: TRBV7-3
j_gene: TRBJ1-1
d_gene: .
abundance: .
CDR3aa: CASSLTGNTEAFF
CDR3nt: TGTGCCAGCAGCCTGACAGGGAACACTGAAGCTTTCTTT